This TCR beta chain came from a study of T cells in Graves' hyperthyroidism and ophthalmopathy. Details on this clonotype: A much larger clone sits a single nucleotide away, making a read error possible.

Authors of the study amplified TCR beta CDR3 regions from RNA transcripts. First-round RT-PCR with HTBI primers amplified the TCR CDR3 region. TCRdb processed the multiplex PCR reads anew with MiXCR; each CDR3 protein has one entry. The repertoire holds approximately 200,000 distinct CDR3 sequences, with around 16% as singletons. What was sequenced was blood. The receptor comes from a man between 40 and 49 years old with Graves' hyperthyroidism.

Here the CDR3 reads CASSRGQGANTGELFF. CDR3 bases: TGTGCCAGCAGCCGAGGACAGGGGGCGAACACCGGGGAGCTGTTTTTT. J is TRBJ2-2 and V is TRBV7-6, with 10 bases that match TRBD1. V was clipped by 5 bases and J by 0 bases; unmatched bases: 3. Per germline, CDR1 SGHVS and CDR2 FNYEAQ. This CDR3 has 16 amino acids.